This entry lists 29 T cell receptor beta chains sequenced from one sample in a study of T cells in Graves' hyperthyroidism and ophthalmopathy (dated by TCRdb to the late 2010s). Library preparation used multiplex PCR. Sequenced on an Illumina HiSeq 2000. Amplification of TCR beta CDR3 regions was carried out from RNA transcripts. The first round of RT-PCR for the TCR CDR3 was performed with the HTBI primer set and the Qiagen OneStep RT-PCR kit. TCRdb passed the public sequencing reads through fastp at Q25 and MiXCR, retaining productive beta sequences. Here each entry gathers all rows of one CDR3 protein and keeps the most common genes and DNA. The table for this sample lists more than 550,000 distinct CDR3 sequences; about 45% of them were counted only once. The ten top clones hold less than 9.5% of the sample. Sequencing was carried out using peripheral blood or thyroid tissue (not recorded which). The receptor set was obtained from an adult man with Graves' disease, either hyperthyroidism or ophthalmopathy (not recorded which).

The J gene is TRBJ2-2, the V gene TRBV9, with TRBD1 as a possible D gene (6 bases). Between the trimmed V and J ends, which lost 6 bases and 3 bases, there was a span of 9 bases. Germline CDR1 SGDLS, CDR2 YYNGEE. The length of the CDR3 is 13 residues. This chain's CDR3 is CASKGVDTGELFF. CDR3 DNA: TGTGCCAGCAAGGGGGTCGACACCGGGGAGCTGTTTTTT.

The V call is TRBV20-1, the J call TRBJ1-5; a possible D gene is TRBD1 (5 bases). Germline-derived CDR1 and CDR2 are DFQATT and SNEGSKA (reference sequence). V lost 3 bases, J lost 4 bases, and 13 bases lay in between. CDR3 size: 14 residues. As DNA, the CDR3 is TGCAGTGCTAGCGGGGGAGGCCCAAATCAGCCCCAGCATTTT. Protein: CSASGGGPNQPQHF.

The genes are TRBV12-3 or TRBV12-4 and TRBJ1-5, with no clear D. The CDR3 runs 14 residues. Deletions cut 5 bases from V and 1 base from J, with 9 bases between. In nucleotides, the CDR3 is TGTGCCAGCAGTAACGGGCCAAGCAATCAGCCCCAGCATTTT. It translates to CASSNGPSNQPQHF.

The rearrangement uses TRBV29-1 and TRBJ1-5, with 8 bases lining up with TRBD1. There are 14 residues in the CDR3. The trim removed 8 bases at V and 3 bases at J, leaving 9 bases unmatched. Germline lookup yields CDR1 SQVTM and CDR2 ANQGSEA. CDR3 nucleotide sequence: TGCAGCTCGTTGGGACAGGTGGACAATCAGCCCCAGCATTTT. Translation: CSSLGQVDNQPQHF.

As for this clonotype: This may be a read error: a much more frequent sequence differs by one nucleotide. The chain employs TRBV5-5 and TRBJ2-7; D remains unclear. Per the germline V gene, CDR1 is SGHKS and CDR2 is YYEKEE (reference sequence). The CDR3 contains 11 residues. CDR3 bases: TGTGCCAGCAGCTATAGATTCGAGCAGCACTTC. Amino acid sequence: CASSYRFEQHF.

V usage is TRBV5-1 and J usage is TRBJ2-7; D is unresolved. Germline assignment: CDR1 SGHRS and CDR2 YFSETQ. The CDR3 is 13 residues long. Deletions cut 1 base from V and 5 bases from J, with 10 bases between. The CDR3 spells CASSLKQPDEQYF. CDR3 DNA sequence: TGCGCCAGCAGCTTGAAACAGCCGGACGAGCAGTACTTC.

CDR3 sequence (DNA): TGCAGTGCTAGTTGGACAGGGGTTTACGAGCAGTACTTC. It yields the protein CSASWTGVYEQYF. The V and J genes are TRBV20-1 and TRBJ2-7; 9 positions match TRBD1. This CDR3 has 13 amino acids. CDR1 DFQATT and CDR2 SNEGSKA come from the germline V gene (reference sequence). J lost 4 bases, V lost 3 bases, and 4 bases had no gene match.

The chain is built from TRBV24-1 and TRBJ1-5; 8 nucleotides align to TRBD1. V lost 5 bases, J lost 6 bases, and 2 bases stayed unmatched. The CDR3 length is 13 residues. Germline V lookup: CDR1 KGHDR, CDR2 SFDVKD. Here the CDR3 reads CATSGTGTQPQHF. For the CDR3, the DNA is TGTGCCACCAGTGGGACAGGGACTCAGCCCCAGCATTTT.

The chain links TRBV2 to TRBJ1-5; perhaps TRBD1 as D (6 bases). Germline V gives CDR1 SNHLY, CDR2 FYNNEI. The CDR3 contains 17 residues. V gave up 7 bases and J gave up 7 bases, with 26 bases separating them. The DNA of the CDR3 is TGTGCCAGCACCCCACCCTGGGACACCGGTCGAACCCAGCCCCAGCATTTT. It is translated as CASTPPWDTGRTQPQHF. Full variable domain (rest looked up from reference TRBV2 and TRBJ1-5): EPEVTQTPSHQVTQMGQEVILRCVPISNHLYFYWYRQILGQKVEFLVSFYNNEISEKSEIFDDQFSVERPDGSNFTLKIRSTKLEDSAMYFCASTPPWDTGRTQPQHFGDGTRLSIL.

CDR3 in amino acids: CASRGTGGFGELFF. The DNA for the CDR3 is TGTGCCAGCAGAGGGACAGGGGGCTTCGGGGAGCTGTTTTTT. This chain links TRBV6-5 with TRBJ2-2, with 12 positions matching TRBD1. Germline assignment: CDR1 MNHEY and CDR2 SVGAGI. The V segment lost 6 bases and the J segment 7 bases; nucleotides outside the gene matches: 3. This CDR3 spans 14 amino acids.

In regard to this clonotype: A much larger clone sits a single nucleotide away, making a read error possible. The conserved phenylalanine or tryptophan normally closing the CDR3 is absent here, so this likely arose from a read error. This chain joins TRBV7-9 and TRBJ2-7; 14 positions agree with TRBD2. The DNA end is more similar to TRBJ2-5, so the J call may be wrong. This CDR3 region has 15 residues. The V gene's germline CDR1 is SEHNR and CDR2 FQNEAQ (reference sequence). The CDR3 is CASSLGTSGSETQYL. The CDR3 DNA sequence: TGTGCCAGCAGCCTAGGGACTAGCGGGAGCGAGACCCAGTACCTC.

The genes are TRBV12-3 or TRBV12-4 and TRBJ2-7; D ambiguous. The CDR3 covers 14 residues. V lost 3 bases to trimming and J lost 3 bases, with 12 bases between them. The CDR3 nucleotides are TGTGCCAGCAGTTTGGGCACCATCTACTACGAGCAGTACTTC. It specifies CASSLGTIYYEQYF.

This clonotype was observed once. This sequence joins TRBV24-1 and TRBJ1-2; TRBD1 agrees at 7 bases. The V segment lost 4 bases and the J segment 2 bases; nucleotides outside the gene matches: 15. The CDR3 sequence is 18 residues long. CDR1 is KGHDR and CDR2 is SFDVKD in the germline V gene. The CDR3: CATSDSGSPRTGNYGYTF. CDR3 coding DNA: TGTGCCACCAGTGACTCCGGGTCGCCGAGGACAGGAAACTATGGCTACACCTTC.

This clonotype was picked up a small number of times. The chain couples TRBV25-1 to TRBJ1-4; no reliable D call. The CDR3 sequence is 14 residues long. Trimming cost V 4 bases and J 8 bases, with 14 bases left between them. The germline V gene has CDR1 MGHDK and CDR2 SYGVNS. The CDR3 nucleotides read TGTGCCAGCAGTGCTAGACCCCTGAGGGAAAAACTGTTTTTT. Translated, it gives CASSARPLREKLFF.

For this clonotype: A clone one base away is much larger, so this may be a read error. The V gene is TRBV10-3, the J gene TRBJ2-5, with 9 positions matching TRBD2. Germline loops: CDR1 ENHRY, CDR2 SYGVKD. The CDR3 covers 15 residues. With V trimmed by 5 bases and J by 6 bases, 10 bases remained unmatched. CDR3 amino acids: CAISHSGLASQTQYF. The CDR3 nucleotides read TGTGCCATCAGTCACTCGGGACTAGCCTCGCAGACCCAGTACTTC.

This clonotype was counted many times. This chain links TRBV7-6 with TRBJ2-5, with D unclear. CDR3 length: 13 amino acids. Trimming took 3 bases from V and 5 from J, leaving 10 bases between them. Germline-derived CDR1 and CDR2 are SGHVS and FNYEAQ. The DNA for the CDR3 is TGTGCCAGCAGCTTTCCGTTTTTGGAGACCCAGTACTTC. Its protein is CASSFPFLETQYF.

This clonotype was recorded a few times. V is TRBV7-9 and J is TRBJ2-5; 8 bases map to TRBD1. Germline V lookup: CDR1 SEHNR, CDR2 FQNEAQ (reference sequence). V lost 5 bases to trimming and J lost 4 bases; unmatched junction nucleotides: 12. This CDR3 is built from 16 residues. CDR3: CASSQEVGRGRETQYF. Here the CDR3 DNA reads TGTGCCAGCAGCCAAGAGGTGGGCAGGGGGCGAGAGACCCAGTACTTC.

This clonotype has ten or more counts. The J gene is TRBJ1-2, the V gene TRBV2, with 10 bases lining up with TRBD1. Germline CDR1 SNHLY, CDR2 FYNNEI. This CDR3 region has 15 residues. The V segment lost 3 bases and the J segment 7 bases; nucleotides outside the gene matches: 8. This CDR3 is CASSDDRDRGSGYTF. DNA of the CDR3: TGTGCCAGCAGTGACGACCGGGACAGGGGCTCTGGCTACACCTTC.

The rearrangement uses TRBV9 and TRBJ2-7; TRBD2 matches at 9 bases. The CDR3 extends over 15 amino acids. Per the germline V gene, CDR1 is SGDLS and CDR2 is YYNGEE. V was pared by 0 bases and J by 3 bases, with 4 bases of the junction left unmatched. CDR3 DNA sequence: TGTGCCAGCAGCGTAGGGGTAGCGGGGGACTACGAGCAGTACTTC. This codes for CASSVGVAGDYEQYF.

This clonotype was seen once. The chain recombines TRBV5-6 with TRBJ1-5; D is unresolved. The V and J ends lost 1 base and 6 bases respectively, with 11 bases between them. The CDR3 runs 14 residues. Germline loops: CDR1 SGHDT, CDR2 YYEEEE. Written as DNA, the CDR3 is TGTGCCAGCAGCTTGTGGGGATCGGGTCAGCCCCAGCATTTT. Translation gives CASSLWGSGQPQHF. Full variable domain (remainder filled in from reference TRBV5-6 and TRBJ1-5): DAGVTQSPTHLIKTRGQQVTLRCSPKSGHDTVSWYQQALGQGPQFIFQYYEEEERQRGNFPDRFSGHQFPNYSSELNVNALLLGDSALYLCASSLWGSGQPQHFGDGTRLSIL.

This clonotype was observed a few times. V usage is TRBV4-1 and J usage is TRBJ1-6; tentative D call: TRBD1 (5 bases). CDR3 length: 14 amino acids. Germline V gene sequence: CDR1 MGHRA, CDR2 YSYEKL. The germline V and J ends were trimmed by 8 bases and 5 bases, with 13 bases remaining between them. Here the CDR3 reads CASGEGRDNSPLHF. CDR3 coding DNA: TGCGCCAGCGGGGAGGGGAGGGATAATTCACCCCTCCACTTT.

This clonotype was seen a handful of times. The chain carries TRBV12-3 or TRBV12-4 and TRBJ2-7; 7 bases line up with TRBD1. CDR3 size: 13 residues. J gave up 0 bases and V 6 bases, and 2 bases lay outside the gene matches. CDR3 DNA sequence: TGTGCCAGCAGCAACAGGGGCTCCTACGAGCAGTACTTC. Translation: CASSNRGSYEQYF.

This clonotype has more than one count but fewer than ten. The rearrangement uses TRBV7-6 and TRBJ1-5, with D maybe TRBD1 (5 bases). Trimming pared 5 bases from V and 0 bases from J, leaving 8 bases between. CDR3 length: 14 amino acids. The germline gives CDR1 SGHVS, CDR2 FNYEAQ. CDR3 sequence: CASSGGGSNQPQHF. The DNA for the CDR3 is TGTGCCAGCAGCGGCGGGGGTAGCAATCAGCCCCAGCATTTT.

This clonotype was counted many times. This rearrangement joins TRBV29-1 to TRBJ1-5, with D uncertain. The ends were cut back, 4 bases at V and 2 bases at J, with 9 bases in the middle. The CDR3 sequence is 13 residues long. The germline CDR1 and CDR2 sequences are SQVTM and ANQGSEA. The CDR3 here is CSVGAGGNQPQHF. DNA for the CDR3: TGCAGCGTTGGAGCAGGAGGCAATCAGCCCCAGCATTTT.

The genes are TRBV7-2 and TRBJ1-6; D is unclear. The CDR3 contains 15 residues. V was shortened by 5 bases and J by 9 bases, with 17 bases between the two germline ends. CDR1 is SGHTA and CDR2 is FQGNSA in the germline V gene. CDR3 nucleotides: TGTGCCAGCAGCGTAGGTGGCAGTAGTATTTCACCCCTCCACTTT. It yields the protein CASSVGGSSISPLHF. Combining the CDR3 with reference TRBV7-2 and TRBJ1-6 gives the whole variable domain GAGVSQSPSNKVTEKGKDVELRCDPISGHTALYWYRQSLGQGLEFLIYFQGNSAPDKSGLPSDRFSAERTGGSVSTLTIQRTQQEDSAVYLCASSVGGSSISPLHFGNGTRLTVT.

For this clonotype: One end of the junction varies from germline; a read error may be responsible. The chain links TRBV29-1 to TRBJ1-3, with D perhaps TRBD1 (5 bases). This CDR3 contains 16 residues. In germline, CDR1 is SQVTM, CDR2 ANQGSEA. CDR3 in amino acids: CSVEGPGKYSENTIYF. The DNA for the CDR3 is TGCAGCGTTGAAGGTCCAGGGAAATACTCTGAAAACACCATATATTTT.

In its sample, this clonotype was seen many times. The V call is TRBV7-2, the J call TRBJ1-5; D is possibly TRBD1 (5 bases). Between the trimmed V and J ends, which lost 5 bases and 11 bases, there was a span of 16 bases. The CDR3 extends over 13 amino acids. The germline CDR1 and CDR2 sequences are SGHTA and FQGNSA. CDR3 sequence reads: CASSVDPPGAQHF. In DNA form, the CDR3 reads TGTGCCAGCAGCGTAGACCCTCCGGGGGCCCAGCATTTT.

In this sample, this clonotype turned up a few times. The chain combines TRBV5-5 with TRBJ1-1; D is unclear. The CDR3 length is 14 residues. Germline-derived CDR1 and CDR2 are SGHKS and YYEKEE (reference sequence). V was clipped by 4 bases and J by 6 bases, with 16 bases between them. The CDR3 DNA sequence: TGTGCCAGCAGCCCTGGGTGGGCTGGGGCTGAAGCTTTCTTT. Translating it yields CASSPGWAGAEAFF.

This rearrangement joins TRBV19 to TRBJ2-2; D remains ambiguous. The germline CDR1 and CDR2 sequences are LNHDA and SQIVND (reference sequence). Trimming pared 11 bases from V and 4 bases from J, leaving 11 bases between. The CDR3 consists of 12 residues. The CDR3 DNA is TGTGCCGCTATCTCGGGCACCGGGGAGCTGTTTTTT. This gives the protein CAAISGTGELFF.